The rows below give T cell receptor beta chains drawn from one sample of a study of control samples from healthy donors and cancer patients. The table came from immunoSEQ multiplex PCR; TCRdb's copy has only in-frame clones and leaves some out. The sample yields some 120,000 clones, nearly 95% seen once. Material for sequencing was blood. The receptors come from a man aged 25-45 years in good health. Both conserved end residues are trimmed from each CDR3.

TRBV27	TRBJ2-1	ASSPTSGGAPHPL
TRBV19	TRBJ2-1	ASSALAGYNEQF
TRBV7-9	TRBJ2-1	ASSSGGPALHNEQF
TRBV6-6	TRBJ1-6	ASSRQTGHYNSPLH
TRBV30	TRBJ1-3	AWSVGQFGNTIY
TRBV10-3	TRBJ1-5	AISEQGNQPQH
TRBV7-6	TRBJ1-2	ASSLAGGGWGYGYT
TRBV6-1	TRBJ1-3	ASSEADRVPGNTIY
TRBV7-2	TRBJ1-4	ASARREGWEKLF
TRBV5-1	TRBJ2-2	ASTLVRTGDTGELF
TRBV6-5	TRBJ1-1	ASSYSPGGDTEAF